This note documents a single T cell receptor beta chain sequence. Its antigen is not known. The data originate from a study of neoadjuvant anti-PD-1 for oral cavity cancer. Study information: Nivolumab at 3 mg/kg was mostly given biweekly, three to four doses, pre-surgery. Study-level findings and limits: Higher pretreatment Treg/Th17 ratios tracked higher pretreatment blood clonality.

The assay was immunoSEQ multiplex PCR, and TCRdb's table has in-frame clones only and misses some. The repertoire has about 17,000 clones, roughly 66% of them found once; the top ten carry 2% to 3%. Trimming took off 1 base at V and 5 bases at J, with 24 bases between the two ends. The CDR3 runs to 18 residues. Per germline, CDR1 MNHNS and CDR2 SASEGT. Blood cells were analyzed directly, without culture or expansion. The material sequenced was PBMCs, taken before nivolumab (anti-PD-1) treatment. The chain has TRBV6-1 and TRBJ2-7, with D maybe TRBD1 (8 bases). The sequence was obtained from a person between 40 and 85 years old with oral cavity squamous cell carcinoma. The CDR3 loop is CASSEEGLGRTGRNEQYF. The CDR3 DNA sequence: TGTGCCAGCAGTGAAGAAGGTCTCGGGAGGACAGGGAGGAACGAGCAGTACTTC.